Shown below are 30 T cell receptor beta chains from a single sample sequenced in a study of early T cells in non-severe SARS-CoV-2 infection. TCRdb used MiXCR to reprocess the 5' RACE reads, holding one entry per CDR3 protein. The table includes 25,000 or so distinct CDR3 sequences, about 2.7% detected once. Sequencing used whole blood. These receptor sequences come from an adult who was a healthcare worker with PCR-confirmed SARS-CoV-2 infection or an uninfected control (not recorded which).

This clonotype was seen ten or more times. The V gene is TRBV7-8, the J gene TRBJ1-4; TRBD1 agrees at 10 bases. The germline gives CDR1 SGHVS, CDR2 FQNEAQ. Losses at the gene ends were 4 bases for V and 8 bases for J; bases not matched to a gene: 7. The CDR3 totals 15 residues. The CDR3 region is CASSSRRQGAEKLFF. The CDR3, as DNA: TGTGCCAGCAGCTCCCGGCGACAGGGGGCCGAAAAACTGTTTTTT.

This chain joins TRBV6-1 and TRBJ2-3, with D perhaps given as TRBD1 or TRBD2 (6 bases each). The germline V and J ends were trimmed by 7 bases and 2 bases, with 13 bases remaining between them. CDR3 size: 14 residues. The V gene's germline CDR1 is MNHNS and CDR2 SASEGT. The CDR3 DNA reads TGTGCCAGCAAGTGGCGGGGACACACAGATACGCAGTATTTT. Protein sequence: CASKWRGHTDTQYF.

The sample holds a few counts of this clonotype. The chain is built from TRBV11-2 and TRBJ1-3; D not resolved. V was pared by 2 bases and J by 6 bases, with 11 bases between. From germline, CDR1 is SGHAT and CDR2 FQNNGV. This CDR3 contains 14 residues. CDR3: CASSLNSLINTIYF. The DNA of the CDR3 is TGTGCCAGCAGCTTAAACAGTCTAATAAACACCATATATTTT.

This clonotype showed up many times. The gene calls are TRBV12-3 or TRBV12-4 and TRBJ2-3, with D hard to call. This CDR3 comprises 11 residues. Trimming removed 8 bases from V and 6 bases from J, with 9 bases in between. Here the CDR3 DNA reads TGTGCCAGCCGCCAGGAGGATACGCAGTATTTT. Encoded protein: CASRQEDTQYF.

This clonotype was seen many times. The V call is TRBV12-3 or TRBV12-4, the J call TRBJ2-2, with TRBD1 as a possible D gene (5 bases). The CDR3 loop spans 16 amino acids. Trimming took 5 bases from V and 2 from J, leaving 15 bases between them. In DNA form, the CDR3 reads TGTGCCAGCAGTGAATGGACACCCCGAAACACCGGGGAGCTGTTTTTT. This codes for CASSEWTPRNTGELFF.

This clonotype was seen at least ten times. V is TRBV10-3 and J is TRBJ2-7, with D uncertain. Deletions cut 3 bases from V and 3 bases from J, with 6 bases between. This CDR3 spans 12 amino acids. In germline, CDR1 is ENHRY, CDR2 SYGVKD. CDR3 sequence (DNA): TGTGCCATCAGTGATAACAGCTACGAGCAGTACGTC. It yields the protein CAISDNSYEQYV.

This clonotype was counted ten times or more. This chain connects TRBV19 to TRBJ2-3, with 10 bases that match TRBD1. The CDR3 extends over 15 amino acids. The V segment lost 5 bases and the J segment 3 bases; nucleotides outside the gene matches: 5. The germline CDR1 and CDR2 sequences are LNHDA and SQIVND (reference sequence). The CDR3 bases are TGTGCCAGTAGTTCGACAGGGGGCATAACAGATACGCAGTATTTT. Translated: CASSSTGGITDTQYF.

DNA of the CDR3: TGCGCCAGCAGCTTGGCCTTCAGGGGATATTCACCCCTCCACTTT. Protein: CASSLAFRGYSPLHF. V usage is TRBV5-1 and J usage is TRBJ1-6; possibly TRBD1 for D (6 bases). Germline V gene sequence: CDR1 SGHRS, CDR2 YFSETQ. This CDR3 is built from 15 residues. V was shortened by 0 bases and J by 8 bases, with 12 bases between the two germline ends.

This clonotype was seen repeatedly, ten times or more. The chain is built from TRBV7-2 and TRBJ2-7; 9 bases are a match to TRBD1. The CDR3 loop spans 13 amino acids. Germline V lookup: CDR1 SGHTA, CDR2 FQGNSA. V lost 5 bases, J lost 7 bases, and 6 bases stayed unmatched. The CDR3: CASSPDRGGEQYV. For the CDR3, the DNA is TGTGCCAGCAGCCCCGACAGGGGGGGTGAGCAGTACGTC.

This clonotype was seen many times. This rearrangement joins TRBV7-9 to TRBJ2-5; 9 positions match TRBD1. This CDR3 has 14 residues. Trimming cost V 5 bases and J 5 bases; bases outside gene matches: 6. Germline V gene lookup returns CDR1 SEHNR and CDR2 FQNEAQ (reference sequence). This CDR3 is CASSTRTGAETQYF. The CDR3 nucleotides read TGTGCCAGCAGCACGCGGACAGGGGCCGAGACCCAGTACTTC.

This clonotype has ten or more counts. This rearrangement joins TRBV25-1 to TRBJ1-6, with D possibly being TRBD1 (6 bases). The CDR3 has 17 residues. Trimming took 4 bases from V and 8 from J, leaving 21 bases between them. Germline CDR1 reads MGHDK; CDR2 reads SYGVNS. CDR3 sequence reads: CASSAGTRHRVDSPLHF. The CDR3 region has the DNA TGTGCCAGCAGTGCCGGTACTCGACACAGGGTCGATTCACCCCTCCACTTT.

This clonotype has ten or more counts. J is TRBJ2-4 and V is TRBV2; tentatively, D is TRBD1 (6 bases). With 2 bases removed from V and 0 bases from J, the gap between germline ends came to 11 bases. The CDR3 covers 16 residues. The germline V gene has CDR1 SNHLY and CDR2 FYNNEI. CDR3 region: CASSERGSGAKNIQYF. The CDR3 bases are TGTGCCAGCAGTGAAAGGGGGAGCGGAGCCAAAAACATTCAGTACTTC.

This clonotype has a count of ten or more. The chain carries TRBV7-6 and TRBJ1-6; D remains ambiguous. The CDR3 contains 12 residues. Germline CDR1 SGHVS, CDR2 FNYEAQ. Trimming took off 2 bases at V and 7 bases at J, with 3 bases between the two ends. CDR3 amino acids: CASSLSNSPLHF. The CDR3 DNA follows: TGTGCCAGCAGCTTATCAAATTCACCCCTCCACTTT. Full variable domain (outside the CDR3, taken from reference TRBV7-6 and TRBJ1-6): GAGVSQSPRYKVTKRGQDVALRCDPISGHVSLYWYRQALGQGPEFLTYFNYEAQQDKSGLPNDRFSAERPEGSISTLTIQRTEQRDSAMYRCASSLSNSPLHFGNGTRLTVT.

This clonotype was observed many times. This chain uses TRBV7-6 with TRBJ2-3; 7 positions match TRBD2. Germline assignment: CDR1 SGHVS and CDR2 FNYEAQ. Losses at the gene ends were 0 bases for V and 3 bases for J; bases not matched to a gene: 3. The CDR3 loop spans 15 amino acids. The CDR3 region is CASSLAQRGTDTQYF. The CDR3 region has the DNA TGTGCCAGCAGCTTAGCTCAGCGGGGAACAGATACGCAGTATTTT.

This clonotype was recorded many times. The genes are TRBV4-2 and TRBJ2-3; 8 bases are shared with TRBD2. V trimming: 4 bases; J trimming: 6 bases; junction bases outside the gene matches: 6. This CDR3 contains 14 residues. Germline-derived CDR1 and CDR2 are LGHNA and YNFKEQ. The CDR3 here is CASSPGGGRDTQYF. The CDR3 region has the DNA TGTGCCAGCAGCCCAGGCGGGGGGCGTGATACGCAGTATTTT.

In this sample, this clonotype turned up many times. The V call is TRBV27, the J call TRBJ1-1; TRBD1 matches 7 bases. Germline values: CDR1 MNHEY, CDR2 SMNVEV (reference sequence). The V gene end was trimmed by 6 bases and the J gene end by 3 bases; junction bases not matched to a gene: 7. The CDR3 consists of 14 residues. CDR3 nucleotide sequence: TGTGCCAGCAGCTTGACAGGGATGCACACTGAAGCTTTCTTT. It is translated as CASSLTGMHTEAFF.

This clonotype was detected many times. The rearrangement joins TRBV20-1 to TRBJ2-7, with D tentatively TRBD1 (6 bases). The CDR3 totals 16 residues. Germline V CDR1 and CDR2: DFQATT, SNEGSKA (reference sequence). V lost 0 bases to trimming and J lost 3 bases, with 18 bases between them. The CDR3 spells CSARDEGEHPCYEQYV. CDR3 coding DNA: TGCAGTGCTAGAGATGAGGGGGAACACCCTTGCTACGAGCAGTACGTC.

This clonotype has a count of ten or more. The chain recombines TRBV5-4 with TRBJ2-2; possible D gene TRBD2, 6 bases. V was shortened by 9 bases and J by 10 bases, with 16 bases between the two germline ends. The CDR3 sequence is 12 residues long. Germline CDR1 and CDR2: SGHNT and YYREEE (reference sequence). CDR3 DNA sequence: TGTGCCACCCAGGCCAGGGAGGAGGAGCTGTTTTTT. It translates to CATQAREEELFF. Full variable domain (outside the CDR3, taken from reference TRBV5-4 and TRBJ2-2): ETGVTQSPTHLIKTRGQQVTLRCSSQSGHNTVSWYQQALGQGPQFIFQYYREEENGRGNFPPRFSGLQFPNYSSELNVNALELDDSALYLCATQAREEELFFGEGSRLTVL.

The sample holds many counts of this clonotype. J is TRBJ1-6 and V is TRBV12-3 or TRBV12-4; D not resolved. V was shortened by 3 bases and J by 8 bases, with 5 bases between the two germline ends. The CDR3 is 12 residues long. CDR3 in amino acids: CASSFGDSPLHF. For the CDR3, the DNA is TGTGCCAGCAGTTTTGGCGATTCACCCCTCCACTTT.

This clonotype has a count of ten or more. The chain joins TRBV11-2 to TRBJ2-5; tentatively, D is TRBD1 or TRBD2 (5 bases each). The V gene's germline CDR1 is SGHAT and CDR2 FQNNGV. The CDR3 runs to 14 residues. Trimming took off 1 base at V and 5 bases at J, with 11 bases between the two ends. In DNA, the CDR3 is TGTGCCAGCAGCTTAGTTACGGGGCGGGAGACCCAGTACTTC. The encoded protein is CASSLVTGRETQYF.

This clonotype was seen repeatedly, ten times or more. The rearrangement uses TRBV6-2 or TRBV6-3 and TRBJ2-1; 8 positions match TRBD2. This CDR3 spans 15 amino acids. Germline values: CDR1 MNHEY, CDR2 SVGEGT. Losses at the gene ends were 2 bases for V and 6 bases for J; bases not matched to a gene: 6. This chain's CDR3 is CASSYGSGVANEQFF. The CDR3 bases are TGTGCCAGCAGTTACGGTAGCGGGGTCGCCAATGAGCAGTTCTTC.

This clonotype was seen at least ten times. The V call is TRBV7-3, the J call TRBJ1-1, with unresolved D. This CDR3 comprises 10 residues. Germline lookup yields CDR1 SGHTA and CDR2 FQGTGA. Trimming shortened V by 2 bases and J by 11 bases, and 6 bases separated the two germline ends. CDR3 residues: CASSLPRAFF. The CDR3 region has the DNA TGTGCCAGCAGCTTACCACGGGCTTTCTTT.

The V call is TRBV2, the J call TRBJ2-7; 7 nucleotides agree with TRBD1. In germline, CDR1 is SNHLY, CDR2 FYNNEI. Losses at the gene ends were 4 bases for V and 2 bases for J; bases not matched to a gene: 8. This CDR3 has 15 residues. CDR3 DNA sequence: TGTGCCAGCAGTGGCTTCCGGGACAGACCCTACGAGCAGTACGTC. This codes for CASSGFRDRPYEQYV.

This clonotype was observed at least ten times. J is TRBJ1-6 and V is TRBV21-1; the table gives TRBD1 as D, unverified against the DNA. TRBV21-1 is marked as a pseudogene. The length of the CDR3 is 20 residues. Written as DNA, the CDR3 is TGTGCCAGCAGCAAAGTCCCAAATCGACAGTCAAGCTCCTATAATTCACCCCTCCACTTT. Its translation is CASSKVPNRQSSSYNSPLHF.

This clonotype was counted many times. The CDR3 is CASSQDGTRSTDTQYF. CDR3 DNA: TGCGCCAGCAGCCAAGATGGGACAAGAAGCACAGATACGCAGTATTTT. The chain carries TRBV4-1 and TRBJ2-3; a weak D match, TRBD1 (6 bases). V shed 0 bases and J shed 0 bases, with 10 bases lying between them. The CDR3 is made up of 16 amino acids. The V gene's germline CDR1 is MGHRA and CDR2 YSYEKL.

This clonotype was seen at least ten times. The chain uses TRBV7-6 and TRBJ2-3; 11 nucleotides agree with TRBD2. CDR1 and CDR2 from the germline V gene are SGHVS and FNYEAQ. The CDR3 contains 15 residues. V was clipped by 5 bases and J by 3 bases; unmatched bases: 4. The CDR3 coding sequence is TGTGCCAGCAGCCGACTAGCGGGGCCGACAGATACGCAGTATTTT. Translating it yields CASSRLAGPTDTQYF.

This clonotype showed up many times. This rearrangement joins TRBV29-1 to TRBJ2-2; 8 bases align to TRBD1. Germline V gene data show CDR1 as SQVTM and CDR2 as ANQGSEA. The ends lost 4 bases at V and 5 bases at J; junction bases unmatched: 9. The CDR3 length is 15 residues. CDR3 protein: CSVVDRGIQTGELFF. In DNA, the CDR3 is TGCAGCGTTGTCGACAGGGGTATCCAAACCGGGGAGCTGTTTTTT.

Many counts were recorded for this clonotype. In nucleotides, the CDR3 is TGTGCCAGCAGCGAACAGGGGGCTCGGTATGGCTACACCTTC. Translation gives CASSEQGARYGYTF. J is TRBJ1-2 and V is TRBV2; 9 bases line up with TRBD1. CDR3 size: 14 residues. The ends lost 6 bases at V and 5 bases at J; junction bases unmatched: 7. The germline gives CDR1 SNHLY, CDR2 FYNNEI. The variable domain in full, with the rest retrieved from reference TRBV2 and TRBJ1-2, is EPEVTQTPSHQVTQMGQEVILRCVPISNHLYFYWYRQILGQKVEFLVSFYNNEISEKSEIFDDQFSVERPDGSNFTLKIRSTKLEDSAMYFCASSEQGARYGYTFGSGTRLTVV.

This clonotype was observed at least ten times. V gene TRBV29-1 combines with J gene TRBJ2-3, with 12 nucleotides matching TRBD2. The CDR3 consists of 13 residues. Germline V CDR1 and CDR2: SQVTM, ANQGSEA. The V segment lost 5 bases and the J segment 4 bases; nucleotides outside the gene matches: 1. The CDR3 here is CSVPSGGADTQYF. Written as DNA, the CDR3 is TGCAGCGTTCCTAGCGGGGGGGCAGATACGCAGTATTTT.

This clonotype came up many times. The chain couples TRBV19 to TRBJ2-5, with D perhaps TRBD1 (6 bases). V lost 2 bases and J 1 base, leaving 8 bases between the germline ends. Germline CDR1 LNHDA, CDR2 SQIVND (reference sequence). CDR3 length equals 14 residues. Here the CDR3 DNA reads TGTGCCAGTAGTATACAGGGGCTCCAAGAGACCCAGTACTTC. This translates into CASSIQGLQETQYF.